This passage covers 19 T cell receptor beta chains from one sample sequenced in a study of CD8 T cells in Susac syndrome. Random-hexamer reverse transcription was applied to about 0.5 to 1 ug RNA. TCRdb called the immunoSEQ multiplex PCR reads again in MiXCR, with one record for every CDR3 protein. The sample consists of about 150,000 distinct CDR3 sequences, roughly 92% of them appearing once. Input material: CD4+ T cells from PBMCs. These receptors all come from a human donor with multiple sclerosis.

V is TRBV25-1 and J is TRBJ1-1; D uncertain. The V and J ends lost 2 bases and 1 base respectively, with 5 bases between them. In germline, CDR1 is MGHDK, CDR2 SYGVNS. The CDR3 runs 13 residues. The CDR3 spells CASSEPENTEAFF. The CDR3 nucleotides are TGTGCCAGCAGTGAACCCGAGAACACTGAAGCTTTCTTT. The whole variable domain, remainder taken from reference TRBV25-1 and TRBJ1-1, is EADIYQTPRYLVIGTGKKITLECSQTMGHDKMYWYQQDPGMELHLIHYSYGVNSTEKGDLSSESTVSRIRTEHFPLTLESARPSHTSQYLCASSEPENTEAFFGQGTRLTVV.

CDR3 sequence: CASSAVGTGETEAFF. The CDR3 DNA reads as TGCGCCAGCAGCGCGGTCGGGACAGGGGAAACTGAAGCTTTCTTT. The J gene is TRBJ1-1, the V gene TRBV5-1; TRBD1 matches at 10 bases. The ends lost 4 bases at V and 5 bases at J; junction bases unmatched: 8. Germline assignment: CDR1 SGHRS and CDR2 YFSETQ. The CDR3 loop spans 15 amino acids.

The chain combines TRBV3-1 with TRBJ2-1, with D possibly matching TRBD2 (6 bases). V was clipped by 4 bases and J by 8 bases, with 15 bases between them. CDR3 length: 14 residues. Germline CDR1 LGHDT, CDR2 YNNKEL (reference sequence). In DNA, the CDR3 is TGTGCCAGCAGCCCAAACTCCCCGGGGGATGAGCAGTTCTTC. It is translated as CASSPNSPGDEQFF.

The chain employs TRBV5-4 and TRBJ1-2; 7 nucleotides match TRBD1. V shed 1 base, J shed 3 bases, and the junction held 3 bases outside the gene matches. There are 14 residues in the CDR3. Germline V gene data show CDR1 as SGHNT and CDR2 as YYREEE (reference sequence). The CDR3 DNA sequence: TGTGCCAGCAGCTTGAAGGGGGCGGACTATGGCTACACCTTC. Translated: CASSLKGADYGYTF.

The V and J genes are TRBV3-1 and TRBJ1-2; a weak D match, TRBD1 (5 bases). The length of the CDR3 is 15 residues. Germline V gives CDR1 LGHDT, CDR2 YNNKEL (reference sequence). V was cut by 7 bases and J by 7 bases, with 22 bases left in between. This CDR3 is CASTFLGGAGSGYTF. CDR3 coding DNA: TGTGCCAGCACCTTCCTCGGCGGGGCAGGGTCTGGCTACACCTTC.

This clonotype has a handful of counts. This chain connects TRBV6-1 to TRBJ2-7; D may be TRBD1 (6 bases). The CDR3 has 17 residues. The V and J ends lost 3 bases and 6 bases respectively, with 24 bases between them. The germline V gene has CDR1 MNHNS and CDR2 SASEGT. CDR3 sequence: CASSEGAGVFGIGEQYF. As DNA, the CDR3 is TGTGCCAGCAGTGAGGGGGCAGGGGTTTTTGGGATTGGCGAGCAGTACTTC.

The chain is built from TRBV7-2 and TRBJ1-1, with a possible D match to TRBD1 (5 bases). V lost 1 base to trimming and J lost 4 bases, with 10 bases between them. This CDR3 contains 14 residues. Germline loops: CDR1 SGHTA, CDR2 FQGNSA. CDR3 bases: TGTGCCAGCAGCTTAGGTGTCAGGGTCACTGAAGCTTTCTTT. Translating it yields CASSLGVRVTEAFF.

This chain connects TRBV18 to TRBJ1-5; unclear D gene. Germline V CDR1 and CDR2: KGHSH, LQKENI. The CDR3 loop spans 13 amino acids. Trimming stripped 8 bases from V and 4 bases from J, with 12 bases between. CDR3 sequence reads: CASRDGLNQPQHF. The DNA for the CDR3 is TGTGCCAGCCGCGACGGACTGAATCAGCCCCAGCATTTT.

This chain connects TRBV20-1 to TRBJ1-1, with 11 bases aligning to TRBD1. The germline V gene encodes CDR1 DFQATT and CDR2 SNEGSKA (reference sequence). The CDR3 is 15 amino acids. CDR3 DNA sequence: TGCAGCACTGGGACAGGGGGACGCCGGAACACTGAAGCTTTCTTT. Its protein product is CSTGTGGRRNTEAFF.

This chain links TRBV2 with TRBJ1-5; TRBD1 is a possible D gene (5 bases). Germline CDR1 is SNHLY and CDR2 is FYNNEI. The CDR3 is 15 amino acids. Trimming took 5 bases from V and 1 from J, leaving 12 bases between them. The chain's CDR3 is CASSYQGLSNQPQHF. The CDR3 DNA reads TGTGCCAGCAGTTATCAGGGTCTAAGCAATCAGCCCCAGCATTTT. The full variable domain, its missing parts supplied by reference TRBV2 and TRBJ1-5, is EPEVTQTPSHQVTQMGQEVILRCVPISNHLYFYWYRQILGQKVEFLVSFYNNEISEKSEIFDDQFSVERPDGSNFTLKIRSTKLEDSAMYFCASSYQGLSNQPQHFGDGTRLSIL.

The chain links TRBV30 to TRBJ2-1, with no clear D. The V end lost 5 bases, the J end lost 3 bases, and 11 bases lay between the germline ends. This CDR3 contains 13 residues. From germline, CDR1 is GTSNPN and CDR2 SVGIG (reference sequence). CDR3 DNA sequence: TGTGCCTGGGAAACCGGGCACTACAATGAGCAGTTCTTC. It yields the protein CAWETGHYNEQFF.

The chain joins TRBV2 to TRBJ2-7; 7 nucleotides align to TRBD2. V was pared by 7 bases and J by 5 bases, with 8 bases of the junction left unmatched. The CDR3 is 13 amino acids. Germline CDR1 reads SNHLY; CDR2 reads FYNNEI. CDR3 in DNA: TGTGCCAGCAAAGCCGGGGGGTCCAACGAGCAGTACTTC. It translates to CASKAGGSNEQYF.

The CDR3 spells CSARPRLEAEAFF. The DNA for the CDR3 is TGCAGTGCTAGACCCCGACTTGAGGCTGAAGCTTTCTTT. The rearrangement links TRBV20-1 to TRBJ1-1; D is unresolved. Germline V lookup: CDR1 DFQATT, CDR2 SNEGSKA (reference sequence). V lost 2 bases and J lost 6, with 13 bases in between. This CDR3 has 13 residues.

This clonotype came up once. The CDR3 nucleotides read TGTGCCAGCAGCCAGACTGGGACGGCGAACACTGAAGCTTTCTTT. Translated, it gives CASSQTGTANTEAFF. The J gene is TRBJ1-1, the V gene TRBV14, with D possibly being TRBD1 (5 bases). V lost 3 bases, J lost 1 base, and 12 bases lay in between. The CDR3 consists of 15 residues. Germline values: CDR1 SGHDN, CDR2 FVKESK.

The chain uses TRBV4-3 and TRBJ2-7; 7 nucleotides agree with TRBD1. The CDR3 runs 14 residues. Looked up from germline, CDR1 is LGHNA and CDR2 is YSLEER. The V and J ends lost 0 bases and 3 bases, in that order; junction bases with no gene match: 2. This CDR3 reads CASSQDQGDYEQYF. CDR3 DNA sequence: TGCGCCAGCAGCCAAGATCAGGGGGACTACGAGCAGTACTTC.

V gene TRBV6-5 combines with J gene TRBJ2-5, with 11 bases identical to TRBD1. This CDR3 comprises 14 residues. Germline CDR1 is MNHEY and CDR2 is SVGAGI. J gave up 5 bases and V 5 bases, and 4 bases lay outside the gene matches. The CDR3 DNA reads TGTGCCAGCAGTCGGACAGGGGGCTGGGAGACCCAGTACTTC. Protein: CASSRTGGWETQYF.

The chain has TRBV6-5 and TRBJ1-5; the D gene is possibly TRBD1 (5 bases). Germline CDR1 is MNHEY and CDR2 is SVGAGI. The CDR3 sequence is 15 residues long. Trimming pared 8 bases from V and 3 bases from J, leaving 17 bases between. The CDR3 is CASSGTGGYNQPQHF. CDR3 in DNA: TGTGCCAGCTCCGGCACGGGGGGATACAATCAGCCCCAGCATTTT.

This clonotype was found a few times. V gene TRBV27 combines with J gene TRBJ2-7; TRBD1 agrees at 9 bases. Germline V gives CDR1 MNHEY, CDR2 SMNVEV (reference sequence). V was clipped by 8 bases and J by 6 bases; unmatched bases: 11. This CDR3 comprises 14 residues. The CDR3 loop is CASDKTGTGIEQYF. In nucleotides, the CDR3 is TGTGCCAGCGACAAGACTGGGACAGGGATCGAGCAGTACTTC.

This chain joins TRBV5-6 and TRBJ2-2; D is undetermined. Trimming pared 2 bases from V and 4 bases from J, leaving 9 bases between. The germline V gene encodes CDR1 SGHDT and CDR2 YYEEEE. The CDR3 runs 14 residues. The CDR3 protein is CASSFDAGTGELFF. The DNA for the CDR3 is TGTGCCAGCAGCTTCGATGCAGGCACCGGGGAGCTGTTTTTT.